Below, 5 T cell receptor beta chains from the same sample are listed, as sequenced in a study of cytomegalovirus exposure and HLA in healthy donors. With 60 Vbeta and 13 Jbeta primers, the PCR was carried out. Here immunoSEQ multiplex PCR was the method, and the copy in TCRdb shows in-frame clones only, minus some. This sample has 150,000 to 200,000 clones; roughly 76% occur once, and the top ten carry about 2%. Sequencing used PBMCs. The receptors stem from a human donor in good health.

In its sample, this clone was seen once. The CDR3 DNA follows: TGTGCCAGCAGTCGGGGGGCGAGCACAGATACGCAGTATTTT. This sequence encodes CASSRGASTDTQYF. This chain joins TRBV2 and TRBJ2-3; TRBD2 is a possible D gene (7 bases). The V and J ends lost 5 bases and 0 bases respectively, with 9 bases between them. The CDR3 is 14 amino acids. Germline V CDR1 and CDR2: SNHLY, FYNNEI.

This clone was picked up one time. At one end, the junction sequence differs from germline, possibly due to a read error. The V and J genes are TRBV6-1 and TRBJ1-2; 10 bases agree with TRBD1. The length of the CDR3 is 16 residues. CDR1 is MNHNS and CDR2 is SASEGT in the germline V gene. The CDR3 spells CASREDRGRPHYGYTF. CDR3 DNA sequence: TGTGCCAGCAGAGAAGACAGGGGGCGCCCCCACTATGGCTACACCTTC.

V and J are TRBV19 and TRBJ2-7, with TRBD1 matching over 8 bases. V shed 3 bases and J 4 bases; nucleotides not matched to a gene: 8. Germline values: CDR1 LNHDA, CDR2 SQIVND (reference sequence). This CDR3 comprises 15 residues. CDR3 loop: CASSIPGGYSYEQYF. The CDR3 nucleotides are TGTGCCAGTAGTATTCCAGGGGGCTATTCATACGAGCAGTACTTC.

The chain has TRBV6-5 and TRBJ2-2; maybe TRBD1 (5 bases). This CDR3 has 15 amino acids. V was trimmed by 2 bases and J by 4 bases, leaving 11 bases between them. The germline V gene encodes CDR1 MNHEY and CDR2 SVGAGI. CDR3 sequence reads: CASSYGASPTGELFF. CDR3 nucleotides: TGTGCCAGCAGTTACGGGGCCAGCCCCACCGGGGAGCTGTTTTTT.

The chain is built from TRBV5-1 and TRBJ2-1, with D hard to call. Germline V gene sequence: CDR1 SGHRS, CDR2 YFSETQ. Trimming took off 1 base at V and 6 bases at J, with 14 bases between the two ends. The CDR3 sequence is 15 residues long. The CDR3 DNA reads TGCGCCAGCAGCTTGTCCCCATCCCTCAGCAATGAGCAGTTCTTC. Encoded protein: CASSLSPSLSNEQFF.